This TCR beta chain was sequenced for a study of neurological immune-mediated disorders. Regarding the study as a whole: TCR-beta repertoires seemed private in all groups, with no expanded CDR3 amino acid sequences shared. Phylogenetic grouping placed 18 of 34 multiple sclerosis patients' repertoires in one related-CDR3 cluster, a possible signature.

The cDNA was generated by 5'RACE with 10-nucleotide random UMIs. MiXCR, run by TCRdb on the 5' RACE reads, gives a single entry per CDR3 protein. This sample has 50,000 to 60,000 distinct CDR3 sequences, with less than 2.5% found just once. This clonotype was found many times. Its antigen is not identified. The unsorted libraries originated from 2 million PBMCs that had been stored at -80 C. Per the germline V gene, CDR1 is SGHRS and CDR2 is YFSETQ. The CDR3 sequence is 19 residues long. After removal of 0 bases from V and 3 bases from J, the junction contained 11 bases not matched to a gene. The specimen was PBMCs. This sequence originates from a man in his forties or fifties with multiple sclerosis. The chain recombines TRBV5-1 with TRBJ2-5; 13 bases are a match to TRBD2. CDR3 bases: TGCGCCAGCAGCTTGGGGCTGACTAGCGGGGGGCCGTCAGAAGAGACCCAGTACTTC. Protein: CASSLGLTSGGPSEETQYF.